The 16 T cell receptor beta chains listed next were all sequenced from one sample in a study of T-cell memory formation after mild COVID-19. TCRdb re-analysed the 5' RACE reads in MiXCR, keeping a single row per CDR3 protein. The profile shows 90,000 to 120,000 distinct CDR3 sequences, about 18% of them singletons. Material: PBMCs or a T cell subset sorted from them (not recorded which). Every receptor here comes from a young man who had mild COVID-19 (a few samples of this study predate the infection). Cell type and time point are not known.

The genes are TRBV12-3 or TRBV12-4 and TRBJ2-7; TRBD1 might be the D (6 bases). Trimming removed 5 bases from V and 2 bases from J, with 13 bases in between. CDR3 size: 14 residues. CDR3 DNA: TGTGCCAGCAGTCGAGGGGGTCACGCCTACGAGCAGTACTTC. Translation: CASSRGGHAYEQYF.

This clonotype was seen only a few times. This chain links TRBV18 with TRBJ2-3; a weak D match, TRBD1 (5 bases). Per germline, CDR1 KGHSH and CDR2 LQKENI. This CDR3 spans 16 amino acids. The V gene lost 2 bases and the J gene lost 4 bases, with 16 bases spanning the gap. The chain's CDR3 is CASSPIRQGTADTQYF. Here the CDR3 DNA reads TGTGCCAGCTCACCAATAAGGCAGGGTACGGCAGATACGCAGTATTTT. The full variable domain, in which reference TRBV18 and TRBJ2-3 provide the parts outside the CDR3, is NAGVMQNPRHLVRRRGQEARLRCSPMKGHSHVYWYRQLPEEGLKFMVYLQKENIIDESGMPKERFSAEFPKEGPSILRIQQVVRGDSAAYFCASSPIRQGTADTQYFGPGTRLTVL.

This clonotype has a handful of counts. The chain carries TRBV28 and TRBJ2-7; 12 bases align to TRBD1. The trim removed 6 bases at V and 9 bases at J, leaving 3 bases unmatched. This CDR3 is 12 amino acids long. Germline CDR1 MDHEN, CDR2 SYDVKM. CDR3 nucleotides: TGTGCCAGCAGCCTGGGACAGGGGGCGCAGTACGTC. Amino acids: CASSLGQGAQYV.

This clonotype was counted between two and nine times. The chain has TRBV9 and TRBJ1-6; weak D call: TRBD1 (5 bases). V was clipped by 3 bases and J by 10 bases, with 14 bases between them. Germline CDR1 SGDLS, CDR2 YYNGEE. This CDR3 is 14 amino acids long. CDR3 nucleotide sequence: TGTGCCAGCAGCGACTACGGGGGGAAATCACCCCTCCACTTT. Protein: CASSDYGGKSPLHF.

This clonotype was observed a few times. The rearrangement joins TRBV7-2 to TRBJ1-3, with 7 bases matching TRBD1. The trim removed 4 bases at V and 0 bases at J, leaving 15 bases unmatched. The CDR3 is 19 amino acids. In germline, CDR1 is SGHTA, CDR2 FQGNSA. The chain's CDR3 is CASSSHSWGQRYSGNTIYF. CDR3 bases: TGTGCCAGCAGCTCTCATAGCTGGGGACAGCGATACTCTGGAAACACCATATATTTT.

This clonotype has just a few counts. This rearrangement joins TRBV5-1 to TRBJ2-3; 9 bases align to TRBD2. The CDR3 contains 16 residues. CDR1 and CDR2 (germline): SGHRS, YFSETQ. V gave up 4 bases and J gave up 4 bases; unmatched junction bases: 10. CDR3 DNA: TGCGCCAGCAGCGATGTAAGCGGGGGGTATGCAGATACGCAGTATTTT. It encodes CASSDVSGGYADTQYF.

The J gene is TRBJ1-1, the V gene TRBV27; 7 bases align to TRBD1. CDR3 length: 14 residues. CDR1 is MNHEY and CDR2 is SMNVEV in the germline V gene (reference sequence). With V trimmed by 6 bases and J by 4 bases, 8 bases remained unmatched. CDR3 region: CASRRQGVGTEAFF. DNA of the CDR3: TGTGCCAGCAGACGACAGGGTGTCGGCACTGAAGCTTTCTTT.

The chain joins TRBV27 to TRBJ2-7, with 7 bases identical to TRBD2. The V gene's germline CDR1 is MNHEY and CDR2 SMNVEV (reference sequence). After removal of 6 bases from V and 2 bases from J, the junction contained 7 bases not matched to a gene. CDR3 size: 14 residues. The CDR3 protein is CASSSVAGTYEQYF. CDR3 bases: TGTGCCAGCAGCTCAGTAGCGGGTACCTACGAGCAGTACTTC.

This chain connects TRBV12-3 or TRBV12-4 to TRBJ2-5; D ambiguous. The ends were cut back, 7 bases at V and 0 bases at J, with 9 bases in the middle. The CDR3 length is 13 residues. CDR3 sequence: CASTRQNQETQYF. The CDR3 DNA reads TGTGCCAGCACCCGGCAGAACCAAGAGACCCAGTACTTC.

This clonotype came up a few times. CDR3 coding DNA: TGCGCCAGCAGCCTGGACAGACTATACACTGAAGCTTTCTTT. Protein: CASSLDRLYTEAFF. The chain couples TRBV5-1 to TRBJ1-1; D is possibly TRBD1 (6 bases). Germline CDR1 SGHRS, CDR2 YFSETQ. The CDR3 sequence is 14 residues long. V was pared by 4 bases and J by 3 bases, with 13 bases between.

The chain uses TRBV20-1 and TRBJ1-2; D gene uncertain. The CDR3 length is 13 residues. Germline CDR1 is DFQATT and CDR2 is SNEGSKA (reference sequence). V lost 0 bases and J 5 bases, leaving 10 bases between the germline ends. The CDR3 here is CSARDARGYGYTF. Written as DNA, the CDR3 is TGCAGTGCTAGAGATGCTCGTGGTTATGGCTACACCTTC.

This clonotype has a count of ten or more. The V and J genes are TRBV12-3 or TRBV12-4 and TRBJ2-7; the match to TRBD1 covers 7 bases. The CDR3 is 13 residues long. The J segment lost 6 bases and the V segment lost 5 bases, leaving 7 bases of the junction unmatched. CDR3 loop: CASSLGTEAEQYV. The CDR3 DNA reads TGTGCCAGCAGTCTGGGGACAGAGGCCGAGCAGTACGTC.

This rearrangement joins TRBV11-3 to TRBJ2-1; D possibly matches TRBD1 or TRBD2 (5 bases each). This CDR3 comprises 12 residues. Per the germline V gene, CDR1 is SGHNT and CDR2 is YENEEA. V was clipped by 7 bases and J by 5 bases, with 9 bases between them. The CDR3 DNA follows: TGTGCCAGCACCGGGGCGGACAATGAGCAGTTCTTC. It yields the protein CASTGADNEQFF.

The J gene is TRBJ1-6, the V gene TRBV12-3 or TRBV12-4, with 8 bases aligning to TRBD1. Unmatched junction bases numbered 10, after V lost 5 bases and J lost 10 bases. The CDR3 has 15 residues. CDR3 DNA: TGTGCCAGCAGTCCTACAGGGGGGAGTGGGTCACCCCTCCACTTT. It codes for CASSPTGGSGSPLHF.

Only a few counts were recorded for this clonotype. J is TRBJ2-3 and V is TRBV5-1, with 12 nucleotides matching TRBD2. J lost 6 bases, V lost 0 bases, and 8 bases had no gene match. The germline gives CDR1 SGHRS, CDR2 YFSETQ. The CDR3 length is 17 residues. CDR3 residues: CASSLDPTSGGLDTQYF. CDR3 bases: TGCGCCAGCAGCTTGGACCCCACTAGCGGGGGGCTGGATACGCAGTATTTT.

This clonotype was found a few times. The V gene is TRBV7-2, the J gene TRBJ2-4; perhaps TRBD2 as D (6 bases). This CDR3 comprises 15 residues. Trimming took 3 bases from V and 5 from J, leaving 14 bases between them. Germline-derived CDR1 and CDR2 are SGHTA and FQGNSA. This chain's CDR3 is CASSFVWGDENIQYF. In DNA form, the CDR3 reads TGTGCCAGCAGCTTCGTGTGGGGGGATGAAAACATTCAGTACTTC.